This T cell receptor beta chain was documented in a study of T cell responses to AZD1222 COVID-19 vaccine. The CDR3 runs 14 residues. The V gene's germline CDR1 is SGHTA and CDR2 FQGNSA. Trimming shortened V by 5 bases and J by 0 bases, and 10 bases separated the two germline ends. For this clone: Its antigen is unidentified.

Repertoires were generated with immunoSEQ multiplex PCR, while TCRdb's copy carries only in-frame clones and drops some. The top ten clones hold roughly 0.99% of a sample with approximately 200,000 clones, about 94% of them seen once. Study-level findings and limits: The CD4 TCRs associated with vaccination extended across spike and predominated at 160-218 and 743-854. White British donors predominated, females outnumbered males, and clonal diversity was possibly underestimated.

This clonotype was obtained from an adult who received the AZD1222 COVID-19 vaccine. This specimen was peripheral blood, taken 28 days after the second AZD1222 dose. This chain joins TRBV7-2 and TRBJ2-5, with a possible D match to TRBD1 (5 bases). This chain's CDR3 is CASSMGPYQETQYF. The CDR3, as DNA: TGTGCCAGCAGCATGGGGCCGTACCAAGAGACCCAGTACTTC.